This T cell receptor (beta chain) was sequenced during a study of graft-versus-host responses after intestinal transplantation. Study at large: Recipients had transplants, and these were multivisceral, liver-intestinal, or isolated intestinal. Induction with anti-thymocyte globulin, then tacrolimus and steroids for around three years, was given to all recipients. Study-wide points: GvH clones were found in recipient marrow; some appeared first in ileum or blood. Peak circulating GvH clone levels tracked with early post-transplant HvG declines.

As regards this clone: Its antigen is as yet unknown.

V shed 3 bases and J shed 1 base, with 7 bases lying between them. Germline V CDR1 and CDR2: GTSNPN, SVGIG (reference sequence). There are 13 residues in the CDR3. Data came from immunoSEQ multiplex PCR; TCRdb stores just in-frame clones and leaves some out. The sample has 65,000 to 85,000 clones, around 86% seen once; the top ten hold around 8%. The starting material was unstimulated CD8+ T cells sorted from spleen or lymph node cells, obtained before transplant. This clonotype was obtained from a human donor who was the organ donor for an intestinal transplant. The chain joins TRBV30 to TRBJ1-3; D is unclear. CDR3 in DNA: TGTGCCTGGAGGGTCCGATCTGGAAACACCATATATTTT. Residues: CAWRVRSGNTIYF.